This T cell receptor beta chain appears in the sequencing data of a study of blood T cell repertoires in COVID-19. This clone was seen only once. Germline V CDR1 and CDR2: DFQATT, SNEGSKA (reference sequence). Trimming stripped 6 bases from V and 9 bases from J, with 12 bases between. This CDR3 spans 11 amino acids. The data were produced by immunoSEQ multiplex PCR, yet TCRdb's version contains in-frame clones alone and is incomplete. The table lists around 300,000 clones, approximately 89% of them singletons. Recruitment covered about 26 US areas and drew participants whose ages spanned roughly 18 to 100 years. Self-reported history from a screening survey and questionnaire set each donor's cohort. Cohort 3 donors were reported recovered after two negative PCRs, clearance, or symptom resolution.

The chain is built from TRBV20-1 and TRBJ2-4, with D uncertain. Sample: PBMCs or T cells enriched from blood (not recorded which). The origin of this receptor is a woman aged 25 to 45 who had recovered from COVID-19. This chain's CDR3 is CSAKPSIIQYF. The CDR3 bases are TGCAGTGCAAAACCTTCTATCATTCAGTACTTC.